The following is a T cell receptor (beta chain) sequence with its context. The target antigen is unknown. This entry is derived from a study of OX40 agonist ivuxolimab in advanced cancers. General study points: Part of the nonresponder group also had normalized T-cell clonal expansion that was low. Clonal expansion by week 6 occurred in CD4+ and CD8+ blood T cells (at 0.1 to 3.0 mg/kg).

Sequencing used immunoSEQ multiplex PCR; TCRdb keeps in-frame clones, though not all of them. The top ten clones hold roughly 11% of a sample with tens of thousands of clones, 85% to 90% of them seen once. Drawing of blood for sampling happened at baseline, at cycle 4 day 1, and at cycle 7 day 1. Germline loops: CDR1 MNHEY, CDR2 SMNVEV (reference sequence). The CDR3 covers 14 residues. The germline V and J ends were trimmed by 8 bases and 5 bases, with 19 bases remaining between them. The material was CD4+ or CD8+ T cells sorted from blood, obtained in a trial of the OX40 agonist ivuxolimab. This chain links TRBV27 with TRBJ2-7, with a weak D call TRBD1 (5 bases). The TCR comes from an adult with an advanced solid tumor such as melanoma, head and neck, liver or kidney cancer. In nucleotides, the CDR3 is TGTGCCAGCGCCTCAGGGCTGATATACCACGAGCAGTACTTC. Amino acids: CASASGLIYHEQYF.